This T cell receptor (beta chain) was sequenced in a study of blood T cell repertoires in COVID-19. CDR1 and CDR2 from the germline V gene are SGHVS and FNYEAQ. The CDR3 sequence is 17 residues long. V trimming: 4 bases; J trimming: 0 bases; junction bases outside the gene matches: 9. Repertoires were generated with immunoSEQ multiplex PCR, while TCRdb's copy carries only in-frame clones and drops some. The sample carries more than 70,000 clones, just over 90% recorded once. The clonotype was recovered from a woman between 45 and 60 years old in a cohort sampled during active COVID-19. The sequencing sample was made of peripheral blood. The V call is TRBV7-6, the J call TRBJ2-1; 7 nucleotides agree with TRBD2. CDR3 region: CASSSGTSASSYNEQFF. The CDR3 DNA reads TGTGCCAGCAGCTCGGGAACTAGCGCCAGCTCCTACAATGAGCAGTTCTTC.